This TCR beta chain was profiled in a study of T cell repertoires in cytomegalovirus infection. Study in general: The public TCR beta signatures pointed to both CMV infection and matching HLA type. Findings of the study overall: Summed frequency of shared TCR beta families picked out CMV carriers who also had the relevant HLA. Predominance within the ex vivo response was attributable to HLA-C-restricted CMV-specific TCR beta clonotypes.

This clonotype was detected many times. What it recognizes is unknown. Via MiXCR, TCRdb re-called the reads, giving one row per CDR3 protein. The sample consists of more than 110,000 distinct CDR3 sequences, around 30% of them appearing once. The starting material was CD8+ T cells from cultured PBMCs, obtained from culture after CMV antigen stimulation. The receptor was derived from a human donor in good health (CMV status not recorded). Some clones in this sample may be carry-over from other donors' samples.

The CDR3 spells CASTPDSSYEQYF. CDR3 nucleotide sequence: TGTGCCAGCACCCCAGACAGTTCCTACGAGCAGTACTTC. This sequence joins TRBV2 and TRBJ2-7; the D gene is possibly TRBD1 (5 bases). The CDR3 runs 13 residues. The germline V and J ends were trimmed by 7 bases and 1 base, with 11 bases remaining between them. Germline CDR1 is SNHLY and CDR2 is FYNNEI. Looking up the rest from reference TRBV2 and TRBJ2-7 gives the full variable domain: EPEVTQTPSHQVTQMGQEVILRCVPISNHLYFYWYRQILGQKVEFLVSFYNNEISEKSEIFDDQFSVERPDGSNFTLKIRSTKLEDSAMYFCASTPDSSYEQYFGPGTRLTVT.